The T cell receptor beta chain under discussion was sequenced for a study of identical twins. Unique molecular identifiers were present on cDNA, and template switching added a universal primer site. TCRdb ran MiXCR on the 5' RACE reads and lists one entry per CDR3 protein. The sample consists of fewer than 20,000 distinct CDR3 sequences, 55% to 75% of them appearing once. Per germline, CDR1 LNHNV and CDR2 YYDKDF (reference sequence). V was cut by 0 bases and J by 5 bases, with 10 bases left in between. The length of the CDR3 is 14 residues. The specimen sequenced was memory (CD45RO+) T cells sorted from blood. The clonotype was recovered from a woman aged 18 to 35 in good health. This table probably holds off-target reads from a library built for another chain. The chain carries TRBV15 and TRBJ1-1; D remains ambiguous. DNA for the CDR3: TGTGCCACCAGCAGAGATTGGAGCGGGACTGAAGCTTTCTTT. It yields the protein CATSRDWSGTEAFF. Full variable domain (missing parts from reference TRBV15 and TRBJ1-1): DAMVIQNPRYQVTQFGKPVTLSCSQTLNHNVMYWYQQKSSQAPKLLFHYYDKDFNNEADTPDNFQSRRPNTSFCFLDIRSPGLGDTAMYLCATSRDWSGTEAFFGQGTRLTVV.